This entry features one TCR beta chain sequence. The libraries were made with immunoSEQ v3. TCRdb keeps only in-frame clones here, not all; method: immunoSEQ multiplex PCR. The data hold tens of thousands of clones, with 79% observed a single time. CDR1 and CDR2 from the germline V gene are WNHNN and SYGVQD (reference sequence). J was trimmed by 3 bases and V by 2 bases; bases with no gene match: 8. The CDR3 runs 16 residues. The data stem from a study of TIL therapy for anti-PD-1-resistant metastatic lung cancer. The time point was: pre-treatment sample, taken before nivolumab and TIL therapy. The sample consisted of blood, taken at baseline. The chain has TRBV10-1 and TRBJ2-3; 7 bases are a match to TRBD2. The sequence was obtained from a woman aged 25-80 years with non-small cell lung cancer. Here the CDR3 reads CASSEPGSGATDTQYF. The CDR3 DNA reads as TGCGCCAGCAGTGAGCCGGGGAGCGGGGCTACAGATACGCAGTATTTT.